This T cell receptor (beta chain) originates from a study of radiation and T cells in renal cell carcinoma. Assay: immunoSEQ multiplex PCR; the TCRdb copy retains only in-frame clones and omits some. The data contain about 78,000 clones, 89% of them singletons. This CDR3 contains 15 residues. The germline gives CDR1 SGHNT, CDR2 YENEEA. Trimming removed 3 bases from V and 1 base from J, with 13 bases in between. General study results and limits: In blood, top tumor clones expanded by 2 weeks, shrinking by 4. Pretreatment tumor biopsies were lacking, so baseline clonotypes are unknown.

As for time point: blood 4 weeks post-SBRT, at nephrectomy. Stated treatment: 15 Gy SBRT to primary tumor, nephrectomy 4 weeks later. Nephrectomy followed 15 Gy stereotactic body radiation by 4 weeks. After SBRT, blood was collected at 2 and 4 weeks, plus baseline. Concerning this clone: The antigen is not known.

The input for sequencing was blood, taken from a patient whose treatment included radiotherapy and nephrectomy. This sequence originates from a woman between 70 and 85 years old with renal cell carcinoma. The chain couples TRBV11-3 to TRBJ2-7; D is possibly TRBD2 (6 bases). CDR3 region: CASSFSTGGSYEQYF. In DNA form, the CDR3 reads TGTGCCAGCAGCTTCTCCACTGGGGGGTCCTACGAGCAGTACTTC. Full variable domain (remainder filled in from reference TRBV11-3 and TRBJ2-7): EAGVVQSPRYKIIEKKQPVAFWCNPISGHNTLYWYLQNLGQGPELLIRYENEEAVDDSQLPKDRFSAERLKGVDSTLKIQPAELGDSAVYLCASSFSTGGSYEQYFGPGTRLTVT.